This is a list of T cell receptor beta chains from one sample in a study of T cell responses to AZD1222 COVID-19 vaccine. The assay was immunoSEQ multiplex PCR, and TCRdb's table has in-frame clones only and misses some. Found here are around 88,000 clones, less than 90% of them singletons; the top ten hold roughly 7.7%. Source: peripheral blood, taken on day 0 of AZD1222 vaccination. These receptors were obtained from an adult in good health. CDR3s include the opening cysteine and the closing phenylalanine or tryptophan. Fields, in order: V gene, clone size, J gene, D gene, CDR3 protein, CDR3 DNA. A D gene is named only where the DNA matches it firmly. The size entry is marked missing in some rows and otherwise reads once, few, many or a size class.

v_call: TRBV18
clone_size: -
j_call: TRBJ2-2
d_call: TRBD1
cdr3_aa: CASSRETGSNTGELFF
cdr3_nt: TGTGCCAGCTCACGGGAGACAGGGTCGAACACCGGGGAGCTGTTTTTT

v_call: TRBV6-1
clone_size: -
j_call: TRBJ1-3
d_call: TRBD1
cdr3_aa: CASSERQGRNTIYF
cdr3_nt: TGTGCCAGCAGTGAAAGACAGGGAAGAAACACCATATATTTT

v_call: TRBV7-3
clone_size: -
j_call: TRBJ1-2
d_call: TRBD1
cdr3_aa: CASSPTGTALNYGYTF
cdr3_nt: TGTGCCAGCAGTCCCACCGGGACAGCCCTTAACTATGGCTACACCTTC

v_call: TRBV7-8
clone_size: few
j_call: TRBJ2-7
d_call: TRBD1
cdr3_aa: CASSRGGGRYEQYF
cdr3_nt: TGTGCCAGCAGCCGAGGGGGCGGGCGCTACGAGCAGTACTTC

v_call: TRBV6-1
clone_size: -
j_call: TRBJ1-6
d_call: TRBD1
cdr3_aa: CASSEAWTGGNSPLHF
cdr3_nt: TGTGCCAGCAGTGAAGCCTGGACAGGGGGCAATTCACCCCTCCACTTT

v_call: TRBV4-2
clone_size: -
j_call: TRBJ2-7
d_call: TRBD1
cdr3_aa: CASSQGQGAYEQYF
cdr3_nt: TGTGCCAGCAGCCAAGGCCAGGGGGCCTACGAGCAGTACTTC

v_call: TRBV3-1/TRBV3-2
clone_size: -
j_call: TRBJ1-4
d_call: TRBD1
cdr3_aa: CASSHAAGGMGKLFF
cdr3_nt: TGTGCCAGCAGCCACGCTGCAGGGGGCATGGGAAAACTGTTTTTT

v_call: TRBV5-4
clone_size: -
j_call: TRBJ2-7
d_call: -
cdr3_aa: CASSPDSSYEQYF
cdr3_nt: TGTGCCAGCAGCCCGGACAGCTCCTACGAGCAGTACTTC

v_call: TRBV6-5
clone_size: -
j_call: TRBJ2-7
d_call: -
cdr3_aa: CASSSYYEQYF
cdr3_nt: TGTGCCAGCAGTTCCTATTACGAGCAGTACTTC

v_call: TRBV3-1/TRBV3-2
clone_size: -
j_call: TRBJ2-3
d_call: TRBD1
cdr3_aa: CASSQEGGTGLTYF
cdr3_nt: TGTGCCAGCAGCCAAGAAGGTGGGACAGGGCTGACGTATTTT

v_call: TRBV7-9
clone_size: -
j_call: TRBJ2-5
d_call: -
cdr3_aa: CASSVSVGLTETQYF
cdr3_nt: TGTGCCAGCAGCGTTTCTGTGGGCCTTACGGAGACCCAGTACTTC

v_call: TRBV29-1
clone_size: -
j_call: TRBJ2-7
d_call: TRBD2
cdr3_aa: CSVRGGPYEQYF
cdr3_nt: TGCAGCGTTCGGGGGGGCCCCTACGAGCAGTACTTC

v_call: TRBV7-2
clone_size: -
j_call: TRBJ1-1
d_call: TRBD1
cdr3_aa: CASSLSQGANTEAFF
cdr3_nt: TGTGCCAGCAGTTTGTCTCAGGGGGCGAACACTGAAGCTTTCTTT

v_call: TRBV10-2
clone_size: -
j_call: TRBJ1-1
d_call: -
cdr3_aa: CASSESPGNTEAFF
cdr3_nt: TGCGCCAGCAGTGAGTCGCCAGGGAACACTGAAGCTTTCTTT

v_call: TRBV19
clone_size: -
j_call: TRBJ2-6
d_call: -
cdr3_aa: CASSISRSGANVLTF
cdr3_nt: TGTGCCAGTAGTATTTCCCGATCTGGGGCCAACGTCCTGACTTTC

v_call: TRBV2
clone_size: -
j_call: TRBJ2-1
d_call: TRBD2
cdr3_aa: CASGGELAGVGNEQFF
cdr3_nt: TGTGCCAGCGGGGGGGAACTAGCGGGAGTTGGGAATGAGCAGTTCTTC

v_call: TRBV20-1
clone_size: -
j_call: TRBJ2-7
d_call: TRBD1
cdr3_aa: CSASPGTGPYEQYF
cdr3_nt: TGCAGTGCTAGTCCCGGGACAGGACCCTACGAGCAGTACTTC

v_call: TRBV19
clone_size: -
j_call: TRBJ2-2
d_call: TRBD2
cdr3_aa: CASSMLAGNTGELFF
cdr3_nt: TGTGCCAGTAGTATGCTAGCGGGGAACACCGGGGAGCTGTTTTTT

v_call: TRBV4-3
clone_size: -
j_call: TRBJ1-4
d_call: -
cdr3_aa: CASSQEMGRNEKLFF
cdr3_nt: TGCGCCAGCAGCCAAGAAATGGGTAGAAATGAAAAACTGTTTTTT

v_call: TRBV24-1
clone_size: -
j_call: TRBJ2-1
d_call: TRBD2
cdr3_aa: CATSDGTSGRRREQFF
cdr3_nt: TGTGCCACCAGTGATGGAACTAGCGGGAGGCGGCGTGAGCAGTTCTTC

v_call: TRBV3-1/TRBV3-2
clone_size: -
j_call: TRBJ2-5
d_call: -
cdr3_aa: CASSLGTRFQETQYF
cdr3_nt: TGTGCCAGCAGCCTGGGGACACGGTTTCAAGAGACCCAGTACTTC

v_call: TRBV30
clone_size: -
j_call: TRBJ1-2
d_call: -
cdr3_aa: CAWSGGGGTYGYTF
cdr3_nt: TGTGCCTGGAGTGGGGGGGGCGGAACCTATGGCTACACCTTC

v_call: TRBV7-6
clone_size: -
j_call: TRBJ1-1
d_call: -
cdr3_aa: CASSLALRTEAFF
cdr3_nt: TGTGCCAGCAGCTTAGCACTTCGGACTGAAGCTTTCTTT

v_call: TRBV27
clone_size: -
j_call: TRBJ1-2
d_call: -
cdr3_aa: CASSEGGGADGYTF
cdr3_nt: TGTGCCAGCAGTGAGGGCGGGGGGGCAGATGGCTACACCTTC

v_call: TRBV7-9
clone_size: -
j_call: TRBJ2-2
d_call: TRBD2
cdr3_aa: CAIPWGLAGGSTGELFF
cdr3_nt: TGTGCCATCCCGTGGGGGCTAGCGGGAGGTTCCACCGGGGAGCTGTTTTTT

v_call: TRBV19
clone_size: -
j_call: TRBJ1-4
d_call: TRBD1
cdr3_aa: CASTPSRDRNEKLFF
cdr3_nt: TGTGCCAGTACTCCCTCCCGGGACAGGAATGAAAAACTGTTTTTT

v_call: TRBV19
clone_size: -
j_call: TRBJ1-3
d_call: -
cdr3_aa: CASISLSSGNTIYF
cdr3_nt: TGTGCCAGTATCTCCCTAAGCTCTGGAAACACCATATATTTT

v_call: TRBV14
clone_size: -
j_call: TRBJ2-1
d_call: TRBD2
cdr3_aa: CASSQGRLAGLGNEQFF
cdr3_nt: TGTGCCAGCAGCCAAGGGCGACTTGCGGGACTAGGCAATGAGCAGTTCTTC

v_call: TRBV28
clone_size: -
j_call: TRBJ2-2
d_call: TRBD2
cdr3_aa: CASIPGTSGTGELFF
cdr3_nt: TGTGCCAGCATCCCCGGGACTAGCGGAACCGGGGAGCTGTTTTTT

v_call: TRBV27
clone_size: medium-sized
j_call: TRBJ1-5
d_call: -
cdr3_aa: CASRARSTGILDSNQPQHF
cdr3_nt: TGTGCCAGCAGAGCGCGGAGCACAGGGATCTTAGACAGCAATCAGCCCCAGCATTTT

v_call: TRBV11-2
clone_size: -
j_call: TRBJ1-3
d_call: TRBD1
cdr3_aa: CASSADRGGGNTIYF
cdr3_nt: TGTGCCAGCAGCGCCGACAGGGGAGGAGGAAACACCATATATTTT

v_call: TRBV3-1/TRBV3-2
clone_size: -
j_call: TRBJ2-1
d_call: TRBD2
cdr3_aa: CASSQMIAGGWDEQFF
cdr3_nt: TGTGCCAGCAGCCAGATGATAGCGGGAGGGTGGGATGAGCAGTTCTTC

v_call: TRBV28
clone_size: -
j_call: TRBJ1-1
d_call: TRBD1
cdr3_aa: CASSPPGQGAIRAFF
cdr3_nt: TGTGCCAGCAGTCCGCCGGGACAGGGGGCGATTCGGGCTTTCTTT